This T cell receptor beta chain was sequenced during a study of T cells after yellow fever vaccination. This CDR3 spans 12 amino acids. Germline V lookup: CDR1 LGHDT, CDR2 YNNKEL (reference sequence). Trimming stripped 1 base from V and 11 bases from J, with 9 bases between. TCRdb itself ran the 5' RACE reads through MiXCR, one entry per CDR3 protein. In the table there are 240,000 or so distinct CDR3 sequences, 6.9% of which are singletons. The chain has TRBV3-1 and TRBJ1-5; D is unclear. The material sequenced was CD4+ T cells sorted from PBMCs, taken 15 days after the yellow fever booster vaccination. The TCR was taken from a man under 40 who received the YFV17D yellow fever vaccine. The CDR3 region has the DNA TGTGCCAGCAGCCAAGGGTTCACGGCCCAGCATTTT. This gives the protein CASSQGFTAQHF.